This entry is about one T cell receptor (beta chain). Original methodology: The authors estimated nucleated cell counts from reference gene primer amplification. TCRdb's copy holds only in-frame clones and misses some; the assay was immunoSEQ multiplex PCR. D and trimming come from the DNA, and the V and J calls and clone size come from that table. The sample lists approximately 140,000 clones, about 86% occurring once. The CDR3 consists of 15 residues. Germline V CDR1 and CDR2: SGHTA, FQGNSA. Germline trimming cut 4 bases from V and 6 bases from J; bases unmatched to any gene: 8. This sample was included in a study of blood T cell repertoires in COVID-19. Looking at the study overall: PBMCs, B-cell-depleted T cells, or T cells provided the cDNA or gDNA that made up the material.

This rearrangement joins TRBV7-2 to TRBJ1-1, with TRBD1 identical over 10 bases. Sequencing was performed on peripheral blood. The TCR sequence derives from a man aged 70-80 years with acute or convalescent COVID-19. The CDR3 sequence: CASSWRTGGEAEAFF. The CDR3 nucleotides read TGTGCCAGCAGCTGGCGGACAGGGGGTGAGGCTGAAGCTTTCTTT.